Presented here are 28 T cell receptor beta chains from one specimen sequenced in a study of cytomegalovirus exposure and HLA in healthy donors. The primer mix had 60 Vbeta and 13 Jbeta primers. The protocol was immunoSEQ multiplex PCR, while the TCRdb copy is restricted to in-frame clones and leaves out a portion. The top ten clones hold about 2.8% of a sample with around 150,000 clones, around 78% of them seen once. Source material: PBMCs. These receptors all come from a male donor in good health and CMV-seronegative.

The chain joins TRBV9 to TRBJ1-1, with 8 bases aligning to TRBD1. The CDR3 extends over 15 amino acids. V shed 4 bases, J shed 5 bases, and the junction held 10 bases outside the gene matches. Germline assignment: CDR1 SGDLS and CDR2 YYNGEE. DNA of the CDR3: TGTGCCAGCAGCCCGCGACAGGGGTTGAGTACTGAAGCTTTCTTT. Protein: CASSPRQGLSTEAFF.

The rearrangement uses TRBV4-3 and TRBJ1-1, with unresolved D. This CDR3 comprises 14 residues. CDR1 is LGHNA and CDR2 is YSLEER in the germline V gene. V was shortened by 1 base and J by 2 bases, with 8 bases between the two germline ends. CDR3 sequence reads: CASSQVPGNTEAFF. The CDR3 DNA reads TGCGCCAGCAGCCAAGTACCGGGAAACACTGAAGCTTTCTTT.

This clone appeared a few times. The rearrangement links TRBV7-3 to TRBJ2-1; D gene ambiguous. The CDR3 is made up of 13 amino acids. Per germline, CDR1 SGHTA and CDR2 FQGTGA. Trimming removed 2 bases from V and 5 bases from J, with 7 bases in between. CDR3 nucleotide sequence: TGTGCCAGCAGCTTATCCATCCACAATGAGCAGTTCTTC. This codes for CASSLSIHNEQFF.

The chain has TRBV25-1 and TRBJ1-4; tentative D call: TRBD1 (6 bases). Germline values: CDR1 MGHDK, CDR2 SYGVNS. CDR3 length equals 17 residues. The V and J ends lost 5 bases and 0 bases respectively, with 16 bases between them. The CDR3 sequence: CASSYRTEHTTNEKLFF. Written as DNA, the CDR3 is TGTGCCAGCAGTTATAGGACAGAGCATACAACTAATGAAAAACTGTTTTTT.

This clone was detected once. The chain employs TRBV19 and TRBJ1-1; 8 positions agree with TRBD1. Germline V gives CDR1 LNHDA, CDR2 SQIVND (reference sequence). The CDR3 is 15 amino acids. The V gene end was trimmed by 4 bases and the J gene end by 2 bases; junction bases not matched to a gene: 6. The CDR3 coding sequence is TGTGCCAGTAGTACACCGGGACAGGTAAACACTGAAGCTTTCTTT. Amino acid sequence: CASSTPGQVNTEAFF.

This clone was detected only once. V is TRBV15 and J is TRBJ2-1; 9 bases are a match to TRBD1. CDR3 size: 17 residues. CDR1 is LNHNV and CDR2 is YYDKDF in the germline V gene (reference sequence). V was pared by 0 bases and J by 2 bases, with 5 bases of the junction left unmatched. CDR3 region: CATSRDSGQGPYNEQFF. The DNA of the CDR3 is TGTGCCACCAGCAGAGATTCGGGACAGGGCCCCTACAATGAGCAGTTCTTC.

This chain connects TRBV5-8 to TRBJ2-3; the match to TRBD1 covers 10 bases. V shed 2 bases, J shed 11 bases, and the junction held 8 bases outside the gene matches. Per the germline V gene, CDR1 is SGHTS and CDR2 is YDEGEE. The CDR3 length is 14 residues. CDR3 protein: CASSFGQGVRRQYF. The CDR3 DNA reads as TGTGCCAGCAGCTTCGGACAGGGGGTGAGGAGGCAGTATTTT.

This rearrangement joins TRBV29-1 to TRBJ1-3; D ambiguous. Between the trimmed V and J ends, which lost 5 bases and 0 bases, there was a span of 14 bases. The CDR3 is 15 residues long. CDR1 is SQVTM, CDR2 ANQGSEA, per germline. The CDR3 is CSVRRKQHSGNTIYF. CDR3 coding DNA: TGCAGCGTTCGGAGGAAACAGCACTCTGGAAACACCATATATTTT.

CDR3 sequence (DNA): TGTGCCAGCAGCCCGAGGGGGATCGACGAGCAGTACTTC. It encodes CASSPRGIDEQYF. The chain uses TRBV7-2 and TRBJ2-7; D is perhaps TRBD1 (6 bases). The CDR3 sequence is 13 residues long. Trimming removed 5 bases at V and 5 bases at J, with 13 bases between. Germline CDR1 reads SGHTA; CDR2 reads FQGNSA.

The DNA of the CDR3 is TGTGCCAGCAGTTACTCCGGCAGCGCCGAGCAGTACTTC. Translating it yields CASSYSGSAEQYF. The chain recombines TRBV6-5 with TRBJ2-7; no clear D. V lost 0 bases, J lost 6 bases, and 9 bases lay in between. CDR3 size: 13 residues. Germline V CDR1 and CDR2: MNHEY, SVGAGI.

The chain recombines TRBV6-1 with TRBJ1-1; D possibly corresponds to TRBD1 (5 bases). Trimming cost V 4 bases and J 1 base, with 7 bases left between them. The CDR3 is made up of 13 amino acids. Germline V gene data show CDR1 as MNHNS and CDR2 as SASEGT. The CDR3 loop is CASSVTANTEAFF. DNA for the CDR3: TGTGCCAGCAGTGTGACAGCGAACACTGAAGCTTTCTTT.

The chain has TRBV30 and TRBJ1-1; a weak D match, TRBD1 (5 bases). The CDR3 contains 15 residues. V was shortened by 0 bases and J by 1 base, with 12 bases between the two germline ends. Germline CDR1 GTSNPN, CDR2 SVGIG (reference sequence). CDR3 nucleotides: TGTGCCTGGAGTGTATGGGGAGGGGCGAACACTGAAGCTTTCTTT. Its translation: CAWSVWGGANTEAFF.

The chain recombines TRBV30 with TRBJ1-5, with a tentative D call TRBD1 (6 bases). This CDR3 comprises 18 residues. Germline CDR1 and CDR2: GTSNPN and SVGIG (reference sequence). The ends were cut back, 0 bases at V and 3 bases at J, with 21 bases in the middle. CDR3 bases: TGTGCCTGGAGTGTTTTCTTCGGCAGGGGAGTAATCAATCAGCCCCAGCATTTT. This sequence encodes CAWSVFFGRGVINQPQHF.

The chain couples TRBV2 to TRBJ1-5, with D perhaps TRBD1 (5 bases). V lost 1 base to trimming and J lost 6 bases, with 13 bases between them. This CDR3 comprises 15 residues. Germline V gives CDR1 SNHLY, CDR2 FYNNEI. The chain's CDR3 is CASSEEGRGFQPQHF. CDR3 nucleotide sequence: TGTGCCAGCAGTGAAGAGGGGCGGGGGTTTCAGCCCCAGCATTTT.

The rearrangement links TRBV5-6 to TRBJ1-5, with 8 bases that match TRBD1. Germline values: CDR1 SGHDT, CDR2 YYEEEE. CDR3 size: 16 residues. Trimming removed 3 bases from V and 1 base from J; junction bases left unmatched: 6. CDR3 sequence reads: CASSSGTGGSNQPQHF. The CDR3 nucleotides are TGTGCCAGCAGCTCAGGGACAGGCGGCAGCAATCAGCCCCAGCATTTT.

The CDR3 region is CASGGLANTGELFF. The CDR3 coding sequence is TGTGCTAGTGGGGGACTAGCGAACACCGGGGAGCTGTTTTTT. V usage is TRBV19 and J usage is TRBJ2-2; TRBD2 aligns across 8 bases. Germline values: CDR1 LNHDA, CDR2 SQIVND (reference sequence). The CDR3 runs 14 residues.

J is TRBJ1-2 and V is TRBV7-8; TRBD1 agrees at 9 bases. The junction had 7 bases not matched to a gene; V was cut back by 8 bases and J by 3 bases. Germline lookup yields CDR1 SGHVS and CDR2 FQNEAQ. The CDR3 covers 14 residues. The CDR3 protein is CASAAGTGHYGYTF. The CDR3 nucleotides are TGTGCCAGCGCTGCTGGGACAGGGCACTATGGCTACACCTTC.

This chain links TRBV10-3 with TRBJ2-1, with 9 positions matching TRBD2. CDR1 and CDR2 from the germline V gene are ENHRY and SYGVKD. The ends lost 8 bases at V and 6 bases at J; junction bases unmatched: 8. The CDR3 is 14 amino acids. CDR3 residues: CAIGGSGGSNEQFF. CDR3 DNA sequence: TGTGCCATCGGAGGAAGCGGGGGGAGCAATGAGCAGTTCTTC.

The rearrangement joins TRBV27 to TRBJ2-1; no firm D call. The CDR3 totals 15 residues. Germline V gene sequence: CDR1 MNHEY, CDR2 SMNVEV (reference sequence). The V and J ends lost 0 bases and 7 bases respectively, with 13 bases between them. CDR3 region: CASSLSSPGTNEQFF. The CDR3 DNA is TGTGCCAGCAGTTTATCGAGTCCAGGAACTAATGAGCAGTTCTTC.

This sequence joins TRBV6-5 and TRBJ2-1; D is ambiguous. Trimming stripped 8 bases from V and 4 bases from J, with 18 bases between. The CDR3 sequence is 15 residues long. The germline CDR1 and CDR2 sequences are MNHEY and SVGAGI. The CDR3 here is CASSLKRHLYNEQFF. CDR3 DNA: TGTGCCAGCTCCCTTAAACGCCACCTATACAATGAGCAGTTCTTC.

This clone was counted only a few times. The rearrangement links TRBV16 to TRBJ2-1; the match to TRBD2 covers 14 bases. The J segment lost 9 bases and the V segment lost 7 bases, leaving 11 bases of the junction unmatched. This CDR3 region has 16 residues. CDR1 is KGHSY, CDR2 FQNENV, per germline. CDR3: CASTHEIGTSGGEQFF. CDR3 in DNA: TGTGCCAGCACCCACGAGATCGGGACTAGCGGGGGTGAGCAGTTCTTC.

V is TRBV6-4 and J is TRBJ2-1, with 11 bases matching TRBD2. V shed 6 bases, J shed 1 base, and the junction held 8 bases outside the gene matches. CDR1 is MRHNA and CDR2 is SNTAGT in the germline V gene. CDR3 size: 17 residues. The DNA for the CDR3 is TGTGCCAGCAGCCTGACTAGCGGGGATTCTTCCTACAATGAGCAGTTCTTC. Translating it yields CASSLTSGDSSYNEQFF.

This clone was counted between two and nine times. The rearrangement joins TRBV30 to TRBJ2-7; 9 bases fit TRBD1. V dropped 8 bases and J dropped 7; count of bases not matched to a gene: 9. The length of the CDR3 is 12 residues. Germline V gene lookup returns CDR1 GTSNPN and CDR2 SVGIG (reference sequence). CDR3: CAAGQGLCEQYF. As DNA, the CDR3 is TGTGCCGCGGGACAGGGTTTGTGTGAGCAGTACTTC.

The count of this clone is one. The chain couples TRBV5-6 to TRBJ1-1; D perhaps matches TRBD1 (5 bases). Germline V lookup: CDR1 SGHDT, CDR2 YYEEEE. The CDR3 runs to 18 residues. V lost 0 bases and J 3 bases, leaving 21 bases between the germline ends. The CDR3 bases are TGTGCCAGCAGCTTGGGTTTCCGGGGGTTGGGGCGGGACACTGAAGCTTTCTTT. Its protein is CASSLGFRGLGRDTEAFF.

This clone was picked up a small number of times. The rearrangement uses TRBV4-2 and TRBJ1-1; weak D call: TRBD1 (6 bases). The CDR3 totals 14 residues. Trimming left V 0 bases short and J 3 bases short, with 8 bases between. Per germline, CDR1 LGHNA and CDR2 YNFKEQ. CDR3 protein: CASSQEGGYTEAFF. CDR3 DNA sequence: TGTGCCAGCAGCCAAGAAGGGGGATACACTGAAGCTTTCTTT.

The CDR3 here is CASSPDRSYNEQFF. CDR3 nucleotides: TGTGCCAGCTCACCGGACAGATCCTACAATGAGCAGTTCTTC. V gene TRBV18 combines with J gene TRBJ2-1; D is possibly TRBD1 (6 bases). The V end was cut by 3 bases, the J end by 1 base, with 7 bases between. CDR1 and CDR2 (germline): KGHSH, LQKENI. This CDR3 has 14 amino acids.

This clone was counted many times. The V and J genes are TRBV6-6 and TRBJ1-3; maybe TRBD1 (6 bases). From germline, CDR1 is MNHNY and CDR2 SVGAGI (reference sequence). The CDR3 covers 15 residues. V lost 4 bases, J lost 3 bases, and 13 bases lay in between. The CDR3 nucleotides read TGTGCCAGCAGTTCCTCAGGGGAAGGTGGAAACACCATATATTTT. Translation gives CASSSSGEGGNTIYF.

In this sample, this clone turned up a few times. Here the CDR3 DNA reads TGCGCCAGCAAAGGACGAGCGGGGGGAGGGTTCAATGAGCAGTTCTTC. It yields the protein CASKGRAGGGFNEQFF. The rearrangement links TRBV10-1 to TRBJ2-1, with 9 nucleotides matching TRBD2. Germline V CDR1 and CDR2: WNHNN, SYGVQD (reference sequence). V dropped 7 bases and J dropped 6; count of bases not matched to a gene: 13. The CDR3 extends over 16 amino acids.